This entry is about one TCR beta chain. Its antigen remains unidentified. These data come from a study of STAT3 mutations in large granular lymphocyte leukemia. The CDR3 is 13 amino acids. Trimming removed 4 bases at V and 4 bases at J, with 9 bases between. The germline V gene has CDR1 SGHVS and CDR2 FQNEAQ. Study-wide results and caveats: Every T-cell large granular lymphocyte leukemia patient had at least one immunodominant TCR beta clonotype.

Here immunoSEQ multiplex PCR was the method, and the copy in TCRdb shows in-frame clones only, minus some. The sample lists thousands of clones; roughly two fifths were seen once. The chain is built from TRBV7-8 and TRBJ2-3; D is unresolved. The clonotype comes from a man between 60 and 75 years old with T-cell large granular lymphocyte leukemia. Some clones in this sample may be carry-over from other donors' samples. Specimen: peripheral blood mononuclear cells. CDR3 nucleotide sequence: TGTGCCAGCAGCTCCCAGACTGCAGATACGCAGTATTTT. Translation: CASSSQTADTQYF.